A selection of T cell receptor beta chains follows, all from one sample in a study of cytomegalovirus exposure and HLA in healthy donors. Assay used: immunoSEQ multiplex PCR; TCRdb lists only in-frame clones, some missing. The data contain around 140,000 clones, about two thirds of them singletons. The sequenced material came from PBMCs. These receptors were obtained from an older woman in good health and CMV-seropositive. Both conserved end residues are part of each CDR3. D genes are given only for firm matches. Clone size is shown for a subset of rows, as once, few, many or a class of expanded clone.

abundance: -
v_gene: TRBV14
d_gene: TRBD1
j_gene: TRBJ1-1
CDR3nt: TGTGCCAGCAGCCAAGATCTGGGGACAGTCTCAGCGCGCACTGAAGCTTTCTTT
CDR3aa: CASSQDLGTVSARTEAFF

abundance: -
v_gene: TRBV5-6
d_gene: -
j_gene: TRBJ1-2
CDR3nt: TGTGCCAGCAGCTTGGTACAGGTTAACTATGGCTACACCTTC
CDR3aa: CASSLVQVNYGYTF

abundance: -
v_gene: TRBV4-1
d_gene: -
j_gene: TRBJ1-5
CDR3nt: TGCGCCAGCAGCCAAGGAATAGCAGGGCCAAATCAGCCCCAGCATTTT
CDR3aa: CASSQGIAGPNQPQHF

abundance: -
v_gene: TRBV29-1
d_gene: -
j_gene: TRBJ2-4
CDR3nt: TGCAGCGTTGTGGCAGGGGGGGCCAAAAACATTCAGTACTTC
CDR3aa: CSVVAGGAKNIQYF

abundance: few
v_gene: TRBV5-4
d_gene: TRBD1
j_gene: TRBJ2-5
CDR3nt: TGTGCCAGCAGCCTCCTCCGGGACAGAAAAGAGACCCAGTACTTC
CDR3aa: CASSLLRDRKETQYF

abundance: -
v_gene: TRBV7-9
d_gene: TRBD2
j_gene: TRBJ2-3
CDR3nt: TGTGCCAGCAGCTTAATGGCGGGAGGGCCGGGGGATACGCAGTATTTT
CDR3aa: CASSLMAGGPGDTQYF

abundance: -
v_gene: TRBV6-6
d_gene: TRBD2
j_gene: TRBJ2-2
CDR3nt: TGTGCCAGCCGCGGGAGCGTGACCGGGGAGCTGTTTTTT
CDR3aa: CASRGSVTGELFF

abundance: -
v_gene: TRBV11-2
d_gene: TRBD2
j_gene: TRBJ2-1
CDR3nt: TGTGCCAGCAGCCTAGAGGGTCTAGCGGGATTCGCCTACAATGAGCAGTTCTTC
CDR3aa: CASSLEGLAGFAYNEQFF

abundance: -
v_gene: TRBV9
d_gene: -
j_gene: TRBJ1-1
CDR3nt: TGTGCCAGCAGCACGGGGGAAACTGAAGCTTTCTTT
CDR3aa: CASSTGETEAFF

abundance: -
v_gene: TRBV11-2
d_gene: TRBD1
j_gene: TRBJ1-2
CDR3nt: TGTGCCAGCAGCTTAGCCCTGACAGGGGTTAACTATGGCTACACCTTC
CDR3aa: CASSLALTGVNYGYTF

abundance: few
v_gene: TRBV5-1
d_gene: TRBD1
j_gene: TRBJ1-1
CDR3nt: TGCGCCAGCAGCCAGACTGGACAGGTGAACACTGAAGCTTTCTTT
CDR3aa: CASSQTGQVNTEAFF

abundance: -
v_gene: TRBV18
d_gene: TRBD2
j_gene: TRBJ2-2
CDR3nt: TGTGCCAGCTCGCCCGCCCTAGCGGGAGCCACCGGGGAGCTGTTTTTT
CDR3aa: CASSPALAGATGELFF

abundance: once
v_gene: TRBV9
d_gene: -
j_gene: TRBJ1-1
CDR3nt: TGTGCCAGCGGAAAGGGACAGAACACTGAAGCTTTCTTT
CDR3aa: CASGKGQNTEAFF